One TCR beta chain is described in this entry. Its antigen is not known. This sample stems from a study of T cells expressing NK-cell markers. Overall study findings and caveats: Whether expanded NKG2C-expressing T cell clones recognize HCMV is unknown. Of CD8+ T cells, roughly 1.0-7.0% belonged to dominant NKG2C+ clonotypes in 5 to 7 donors.

The CDR3 sequence is 15 residues long. Looked up from germline, CDR1 is MNHNS and CDR2 is SASEGT. Reanalyzing the 5' RACE reads, TCRdb keeps one entry per CDR3 protein, without DNA. This sample contains 25,000 to 35,000 distinct CDR3 sequences. The sequencing sample was made of blood T cells: a sorted CD56 or NKG2C T cell subset, CD4+ or CD8+ T cells, or bulk PBMC T cells (not recorded which). This chain uses TRBV6-1 with TRBJ2-1; the D call from TCRdb, TRBD1, cannot be confirmed without DNA. This clonotype originated in a woman between 18 and 75 years old in good health. CDR3 loop: CASSVRDRGYNEQFF.